Following are 27 T cell receptor beta chains from one sample sequenced in a study of blood T cells in healthy people across ages. Next came a second PCR, run for about 6 to 12 cycles, which used a sample-barcoded 5' primer along with a J-beta primer mix. From the 5' RACE reads, TCRdb called clonotypes with MiXCR, one entry per CDR3 protein. The sample contains hundreds of thousands of distinct CDR3 sequences, over 40% of which appear only once. Sample: blood. The source of these receptors is a woman over 75 in good health.

Notes on this clonotype: A much larger clone differs from this one at a single base, so this may be a read error. V gene TRBV7-3 combines with J gene TRBJ2-5; D call uncertain. V was shortened by 2 bases and J by 11 bases, with 15 bases between the two germline ends. CDR3 length equals 13 residues. Germline V gene lookup returns CDR1 SGHTA and CDR2 FQGTGA. CDR3 sequence reads: CASSLEMIGEQYF. The CDR3 DNA is TGTGCCAGCAGCTTAGAAATGATCGGTGAGCAGTACTTC.

The chain recombines TRBV28 with TRBJ2-4; D gene ambiguous. The better agreement between TRBJ2-7 and the DNA end casts doubt on the J call. The germline gives CDR1 MDHEN, CDR2 SYDVKM. The CDR3 length is 14 residues. CDR3 residues: CASSLNNGRAEQYF. The CDR3, as DNA: TGTGCCAGCAGTCTAAACAACGGACGTGCCGAGCAGTACTTC.

This clonotype was recorded at least ten times. V and J are TRBV20-1 and TRBJ2-6; TRBD2 matches at 12 bases. The germline V gene has CDR1 DFQATT and CDR2 SNEGSKA (reference sequence). The ends lost 5 bases at V and 0 bases at J; junction bases unmatched: 8. The CDR3 is made up of 18 amino acids. The CDR3 sequence is CSAAGLAGLNSGANVLTF. The CDR3 bases are TGCAGTGCTGCTGGACTAGCGGGACTAAACTCTGGGGCCAACGTCCTGACTTTC.

This clonotype was counted at least ten times. DNA for the CDR3: TGTGCCAGCAGTTACTCGGGACAGGGAGGTTCGTACGAGCAGTACTTC. As protein: CASSYSGQGGSYEQYF. V usage is TRBV6-6 and J usage is TRBJ2-7; 9 bases align to TRBD1. Per germline, CDR1 MNHNY and CDR2 SVGAGI (reference sequence). This CDR3 contains 16 residues. V shed 0 bases, J shed 4 bases, and the junction held 7 bases outside the gene matches.

This clonotype was observed many times. This chain uses TRBV11-2 with TRBJ1-2; D perhaps matches TRBD1 (6 bases). V was clipped by 7 bases and J by 8 bases, with 17 bases between them. This CDR3 contains 13 residues. The germline CDR1 and CDR2 sequences are SGHAT and FQNNGV. CDR3 in DNA: TGTGCCAGCACCTCTACAGGGCTAAGCGGCTACACCTTC. Translation gives CASTSTGLSGYTF.

The chain recombines TRBV3-1 with TRBJ1-1, with D unresolved. Deletions cut 0 bases from V and 1 base from J, with 6 bases between. Germline assignment: CDR1 LGHDT and CDR2 YNNKEL (reference sequence). The CDR3 has 14 amino acids. The CDR3 nucleotides read TGTGCCAGCAGCCAAGATTGGCAGAACACTGAAGCTTTCTTT. Translated: CASSQDWQNTEAFF.

A note on this clonotype: It may be a read error: a sequence one base away is much more abundant. This chain links TRBV25-1 with TRBJ2-3; the match to TRBD1 covers 10 bases. Germline trimming cut 3 bases from V and 2 bases from J; bases unmatched to any gene: 2. Germline CDR1 is MGHDK and CDR2 is SYGVNS. This CDR3 is built from 15 residues. CDR3 sequence (DNA): TGTGCCAGCAGTGAGCGACAGGGGGCCACAGATACGCAGTATTTT. Amino acids: CASSERQGATDTQYF.

The chain links TRBV5-1 to TRBJ2-5; 8 bases align to TRBD1. Looked up from germline, CDR1 is SGHRS and CDR2 is YFSETQ. The CDR3 totals 15 residues. With 4 bases clipped from V and 5 bases from J, the junction kept 10 bases outside the gene matches. The CDR3 loop is CASSIGQGSLETQYF. The CDR3 nucleotides are TGCGCCAGCAGCATTGGACAGGGAAGTTTGGAGACCCAGTACTTC.

This clonotype has only a few counts. V is TRBV5-1 and J is TRBJ2-5; tentatively, D is TRBD1 or TRBD2 (5 bases each). CDR1 and CDR2 (germline): SGHRS, YFSETQ. The CDR3 consists of 12 residues. The V end lost 2 bases, the J end lost 11 bases, and 13 bases lay between the germline ends. In DNA, the CDR3 is TGCGCCAGCAGCTTCGGGCTGGGGGAGCAGTACTTC. Translating gives CASSFGLGEQYF.

The rearrangement links TRBV2 to TRBJ2-3, with TRBD1 identical over 7 bases. The V segment lost 6 bases and the J segment 0 bases; nucleotides outside the gene matches: 3. The CDR3 contains 14 residues. Germline CDR1 SNHLY, CDR2 FYNNEI. CDR3 DNA sequence: TGTGCCAGCAGGAAGGGGGCTAGCACAGATACGCAGTATTTT. The encoded protein is CASRKGASTDTQYF.

The genes are TRBV15 and TRBJ2-2; 9 bases fit TRBD1. Germline loops: CDR1 LNHNV, CDR2 YYDKDF (reference sequence). The ends lost 0 bases at V and 2 bases at J; junction bases unmatched: 1. There are 16 residues in the CDR3. As DNA, the CDR3 is TGTGCCACCAGCAGAGAGACAGGGGGAAACACCGGGGAGCTGTTTTTT. Translation gives CATSRETGGNTGELFF.

This clonotype was counted at least ten times. This may be a read error, as it is one base from a much larger clone. This chain links TRBV6-5 with TRBJ1-6; D is ambiguous. Per the germline V gene, CDR1 is MNHEY and CDR2 is SVGAGI. The CDR3 consists of 14 residues. The CDR3 loop reads CASRAELANSPPHF. CDR3 bases: TGTGCCAGCCGAGCAGAACTCGCGAATTCACCCCCCCACTTT.

The chain uses TRBV9 and TRBJ2-3; D is perhaps TRBD2 (6 bases). Germline V lookup: CDR1 SGDLS, CDR2 YYNGEE. The germline V and J ends were trimmed by 0 bases and 4 bases, with 12 bases remaining between them. The CDR3 has 15 residues. For the CDR3, the DNA is TGTGCCAGCAGCGTAGGGGCGCGGGGTGCAGATACGCAGTATTTT. Its protein is CASSVGARGADTQYF.

This clonotype was observed at least ten times. The rearrangement uses TRBV5-1 and TRBJ2-1, with D perhaps matching TRBD2 (5 bases). The CDR3 is made up of 16 amino acids. V shed 1 base and J shed 5 bases, with 16 bases lying between them. Germline V CDR1 and CDR2: SGHRS, YFSETQ. The CDR3 nucleotides are TGCGCCAGCAGCTTGTATCGGGAAACGAAAAACAATGAGCAGTTCTTC. It is translated as CASSLYRETKNNEQFF. Combining the CDR3 with reference TRBV5-1 and TRBJ2-1 gives the whole variable domain KAGVTQTPRYLIKTRGQQVTLSCSPISGHRSVSWYQQTPGQGLQFLFEYFSETQRNKGNFPGRFSGRQFSNSRSEMNVSTLELGDSALYLCASSLYRETKNNEQFFGPGTRLTVL.

The chain joins TRBV7-2 to TRBJ1-1; D gene uncertain. CDR1 and CDR2 (germline): SGHTA, FQGNSA. The CDR3 sequence is 16 residues long. Between the trimmed V and J ends, which lost 5 bases and 0 bases, there was a span of 16 bases. The CDR3 reads CASSIPALIMNTEAFF. The CDR3 DNA reads TGTGCCAGCAGCATACCGGCCCTCATTATGAACACTGAAGCTTTCTTT.

The chain couples TRBV29-1 to TRBJ1-4; 7 nucleotides align to TRBD1. Germline loops: CDR1 SQVTM, CDR2 ANQGSEA. V lost 4 bases to trimming and J lost 4 bases; unmatched junction nucleotides: 9. This CDR3 contains 15 residues. Written as DNA, the CDR3 is TGCAGCGTTGCCATCCAGACAGGGATTAATGAAAAACTGTTTTTT. It is translated as CSVAIQTGINEKLFF.

The CDR3 DNA reads as TGTGCCAGCAGTTTCGATCGGGGCCTACAGACAACTAATGAAAAACTGTTTTTT. Its translation: CASSFDRGLQTTNEKLFF. The chain employs TRBV12-3 or TRBV12-4 and TRBJ1-4; the D gene is possibly TRBD1 (5 bases). V lost 3 bases and J lost 0, with 17 bases in between. This CDR3 is 18 amino acids long.

In its sample, this clonotype was seen many times. V gene TRBV7-2 combines with J gene TRBJ2-7; 7 nucleotides align to TRBD2. CDR1 and CDR2 from the germline V gene are SGHTA and FQGNSA. The CDR3 contains 15 residues. V trimming: 1 base; J trimming: 3 bases; junction bases outside the gene matches: 6. CDR3 bases: TGTGCCAGCAGCTTAGGGAGCAGCGGGAACTACGAGCAGTACTTC. It yields the protein CASSLGSSGNYEQYF.

This rearrangement joins TRBV4-3 to TRBJ2-7; 10 bases match TRBD1. With 4 bases clipped from V and 4 bases from J, the junction kept 7 bases outside the gene matches. The CDR3 covers 15 residues. CDR1 and CDR2 from the germline V gene are LGHNA and YSLEER. CDR3 sequence: CASSRIGTGVYEQYF. The CDR3 nucleotides read TGCGCCAGCAGCCGAATTGGGACAGGGGTTTACGAGCAGTACTTC.

This clonotype was observed a handful of times. J is TRBJ1-4 and V is TRBV2; D is perhaps TRBD1 (5 bases). Trimming shortened V by 1 base and J by 13 bases, and 10 bases separated the two germline ends. Germline CDR1 is SNHLY and CDR2 is FYNNEI. This CDR3 has 12 amino acids. In nucleotides, the CDR3 is TGTGCCAGCAGTGAAGACCTTAGGGGACTGTTTTTT. Protein: CASSEDLRGLFF.

Concerning this clonotype itself: It may be a read error: a sequence one base away is much more abundant. The genes are TRBV2 and TRBJ2-7; D is perhaps TRBD1 (6 bases). Germline CDR1 and CDR2: SNHLY and FYNNEI. The V gene lost 3 bases and the J gene lost 12 bases, with 12 bases spanning the gap. This CDR3 has 11 amino acids. In nucleotides, the CDR3 is TGTGCCAGCAGTGAGGCAACAGGGAGGTACTTC. Translation: CASSEATGRYF.

On this clonotype: Just one base apart from a much larger clone, this may be a read error. The chain combines TRBV5-1 with TRBJ2-5; no definite D call. Germline V lookup: CDR1 SGHRS, CDR2 YFSETQ. The CDR3 spans 12 residues. V was trimmed by 0 bases and J by 11 bases, leaving 11 bases between them. The CDR3 sequence is CASSLGGARQYF. DNA of the CDR3: TGCGCCAGCAGCTTGGGGGGTGCGCGGCAGTACTTC.

This clonotype was observed a handful of times. This chain uses TRBV10-3 with TRBJ1-4; the D is unclear. This CDR3 spans 14 amino acids. From germline, CDR1 is ENHRY and CDR2 SYGVKD. V lost 3 bases and J 4 bases, leaving 9 bases between the germline ends. This chain's CDR3 is CAISEGTNNEKLFF. CDR3 nucleotides: TGTGCCATCAGTGAAGGTACCAATAATGAAAAACTGTTTTTT.

This clonotype was picked up a small number of times. The chain is built from TRBV20-1 and TRBJ1-5; tentative D call: TRBD1 (6 bases). CDR1 is DFQATT and CDR2 is SNEGSKA in the germline V gene (reference sequence). CDR3 length: 13 amino acids. Trimming took off 3 bases at V and 9 bases at J, with 15 bases between the two ends. The CDR3 region has the DNA TGCAGTGCTAGGTGGGGGCCAGGTTGGCCCCAGCATTTT. Encoded protein: CSARWGPGWPQHF.

The rearrangement joins TRBV25-1 to TRBJ2-5, with D tentatively TRBD2 (5 bases). Between the trimmed V and J ends, which lost 0 bases and 3 bases, there was a span of 14 bases. This CDR3 has 16 residues. The germline gives CDR1 MGHDK, CDR2 SYGVNS. For the CDR3, the DNA is TGTGCCAGCAGTGAATATTTCCGGGAAAATAAAGAGACCCAGTACTTC. Translated: CASSEYFRENKETQYF.

The CDR3 DNA reads TGTGCCAGCAGCTTAGTGGGGGGGCGCGGAGGCGAGCAGTACTTC. Amino acid sequence: CASSLVGGRGGEQYF. The chain has TRBV7-9 and TRBJ2-7, with D perhaps matching TRBD2 (7 bases). In germline, CDR1 is SEHNR, CDR2 FQNEAQ (reference sequence). Between the trimmed V and J ends, which lost 1 base and 6 bases, there was a span of 16 bases. The CDR3 spans 15 residues.

The chain uses TRBV7-2 and TRBJ1-6; the D gene is possibly TRBD1 (5 bases). This CDR3 has 17 residues. Trimming stripped 5 bases from V and 8 bases from J, with 22 bases between. Germline V gene lookup returns CDR1 SGHTA and CDR2 FQGNSA. CDR3 residues: CASSPPGTSVMDSPLHF. DNA for the CDR3: TGTGCCAGCAGCCCCCCCGGGACCTCGGTAATGGATTCACCCCTCCACTTT.